The 2 T cell receptor beta chains given below trace back to one sample, sequenced in a study of T cell responses to AZD1222 COVID-19 vaccine. Sequencing used immunoSEQ multiplex PCR; TCRdb keeps in-frame clones, though not all of them. Of some 150,000 clones listed, around nine tenths are singletons. Sequencing was performed on peripheral blood, taken on day 0 of AZD1222 vaccination. The source of these receptors is an adult in good health.

The chain couples TRBV2 to TRBJ2-5, with a possible D match to TRBD2 (5 bases). Trimming took off 7 bases at V and 2 bases at J, with 14 bases between the two ends. The CDR3 runs to 14 residues. Germline V CDR1 and CDR2: SNHLY, FYNNEI. This CDR3 is CASTLAFQQETQYF. Here the CDR3 DNA reads TGTGCCAGCACCCTAGCATTCCAACAAGAGACCCAGTACTTC.

J is TRBJ1-5 and V is TRBV28; 8 bases match TRBD1. Per germline, CDR1 MDHEN and CDR2 SYDVKM. The CDR3 contains 16 residues. After removal of 6 bases from V and 1 base from J, the junction contained 8 bases not matched to a gene. The CDR3 protein is CASRRSRGLSNQPQHF. In DNA, the CDR3 is TGTGCCAGCAGGAGGAGCAGGGGGCTGAGCAATCAGCCCCAGCATTTT.